Reported below is one TCR beta chain. The data stem from a study of CD8 T cells in ankylosing spondylitis. Making use of molecular barcodes, quantitative 5'-RACE generated TCR beta libraries. TCRdb fed the 5' RACE reads into MiXCR, producing one record per CDR3 protein. Counted here are around 300,000 distinct CDR3 sequences, roughly 14% occurring once; the ten biggest clones make up about 1.1%. Trimming took 0 bases from V and 3 from J; bases not matched to a gene: 3. The CDR3 is 15 residues long. CDR1 and CDR2 (germline): LGHNA, YNFKEQ. This TCR was recovered from a male donor with ankylosing spondylitis or in good health (not recorded which). The sequencing input was blood, either unsorted or a sorted T cell fraction (not recorded which). The rearrangement joins TRBV4-2 to TRBJ2-3; 7 bases are a match to TRBD2. The CDR3 spells CASSQEELATDTQYF. The CDR3 nucleotides are TGTGCCAGCAGCCAAGAGGAACTAGCGACAGATACGCAGTATTTT.